Listed here are 24 T cell receptor beta chains from one sample, sequenced in a study of Graves' ophthalmopathy and Graves' hyperthyroidism. RNA transcripts were the source from which TCR beta CDR3 regions were amplified. A first-round RT-PCR used HTBI primers, followed by a second-round multiplex PCR. TCRdb re-called the multiplex PCR reads through MiXCR, storing one row per CDR3 protein. The table shows about 210,000 distinct CDR3 sequences, with around 28% occurring only once. Input material: peripheral blood. Receptors originate from a man between 50 and 59 years old with Graves' ophthalmopathy.

Ten or more counts support this clonotype. The rearrangement joins TRBV24-1 to TRBJ1-2; no definite D call. V was cut by 9 bases and J by 1 base, with 17 bases left in between. The CDR3 contains 15 residues. Germline lookup yields CDR1 KGHDR and CDR2 SFDVKD. The CDR3 loop reads CATGDFFGINYGYTF. CDR3 sequence (DNA): TGTGCCACCGGAGATTTTTTTGGAATTAACTATGGCTACACCTTC.

The chain employs TRBV11-2 and TRBJ2-4; possible D gene TRBD2, 6 bases. The length of the CDR3 is 14 residues. Trimming pared 2 bases from V and 9 bases from J, leaving 14 bases between. Per the germline V gene, CDR1 is SGHAT and CDR2 is FQNNGV. The DNA for the CDR3 is TGTGCCAGCAGCTTAAACGACTGGGGAGGCATTCAGTACTTC. This translates into CASSLNDWGGIQYF.

The V gene is TRBV28, the J gene TRBJ1-2, with 9 bases that match TRBD1. Trimming removed 6 bases from V and 10 bases from J; junction bases left unmatched: 6. There are 12 residues in the CDR3. Germline CDR1 MDHEN, CDR2 SYDVKM. DNA for the CDR3: TGTGCCAGCAGGACAGGGGGTAAGGACTACACCTTC. This gives the protein CASRTGGKDYTF.

This clonotype was observed many times. The rearrangement joins TRBV27 to TRBJ2-7; no clear D. Germline V gene data show CDR1 as MNHEY and CDR2 as SMNVEV (reference sequence). V was trimmed by 3 bases and J by 4 bases, leaving 10 bases between them. CDR3 size: 13 residues. The CDR3 loop reads CASSFTIGYEQYF. In DNA, the CDR3 is TGTGCCAGCAGTTTTACGATAGGATACGAGCAGTACTTC.

This clonotype was seen only once. The gene calls are TRBV20-1 and TRBJ1-1; 9 bases are a match to TRBD1. CDR3 length equals 19 residues. Germline loops: CDR1 DFQATT, CDR2 SNEGSKA (reference sequence). V lost 3 bases and J lost 3; bases outside the gene matches: 20. The CDR3 DNA sequence: TGCAGTGCTAGCGGGATTGGGGACAGGGAACTACTCCGGGACACTGAAGCTTTCTTT. It specifies CSASGIGDRELLRDTEAFF.

This clonotype showed up many times. The rearrangement links TRBV7-3 to TRBJ2-7, with D possibly being TRBD2 (5 bases). The CDR3 has 15 residues. V shed 5 bases and J shed 2 bases, with 16 bases lying between them. Germline V gives CDR1 SGHTA, CDR2 FQGTGA. The CDR3 protein is CASSDAVAGPYEQYF. The CDR3 DNA follows: TGTGCCAGCAGCGACGCGGTTGCGGGTCCCTACGAGCAGTACTTC.

This clonotype came up many times. The chain combines TRBV12-3 or TRBV12-4 with TRBJ2-2, with 7 bases aligning to TRBD1. Germline trimming cut 2 bases from V and 6 bases from J; bases unmatched to any gene: 3. CDR3 size: 14 residues. CDR3 amino acids: CASSLRGQAGELFF. In DNA, the CDR3 is TGTGCCAGCAGTTTAAGGGGGCAGGCCGGGGAGCTGTTTTTT.

This clonotype occurred many times. The genes are TRBV15 and TRBJ2-7; TRBD1 matches 12 bases. From germline, CDR1 is LNHNV and CDR2 YYDKDF (reference sequence). This CDR3 is built from 17 residues. The V segment lost 1 base and the J segment 4 bases; nucleotides outside the gene matches: 8. The CDR3 DNA sequence: TGTGCCACCAGCAGAGCGCCCGGGACAGGGGGCTCATACGAGCAGTACTTC. This translates into CATSRAPGTGGSYEQYF.

Points on this clonotype: One end of the junction varies from germline; a read error may be responsible. The V and J genes are TRBV6-1 and TRBJ2-5; 7 nucleotides agree with TRBD1. CDR1 and CDR2 from the germline V gene are MNHNS and SASEGT. This CDR3 contains 11 residues. The CDR3 coding sequence is TGTGCCAGCAGTGACCCCGGGACAGACAACTTC. Amino acid sequence: CASSDPGTDNF.

This clonotype has at least ten counts. The J gene is TRBJ1-5, the V gene TRBV28, with 7 bases that match TRBD1. CDR1 and CDR2 from the germline V gene are MDHEN and SYDVKM. V was clipped by 6 bases and J by 3 bases; unmatched bases: 20. This CDR3 is built from 19 residues. The CDR3 nucleotides are TGTGCCAGCAGCCTGGTGGGGACAGACAACACCCACTACAATCAGCCCCAGCATTTT. This encodes CASSLVGTDNTHYNQPQHF.

This clonotype was detected many times. This chain joins TRBV20-1 and TRBJ2-7; 10 bases match TRBD2. V lost 3 bases to trimming and J lost 5 bases; unmatched junction nucleotides: 13. Germline values: CDR1 DFQATT, CDR2 SNEGSKA (reference sequence). This CDR3 spans 16 amino acids. CDR3 protein: CSASSSSGSLPHEQYF. The CDR3 bases are TGCAGTGCTAGTTCATCTAGCGGGAGTCTCCCCCACGAGCAGTACTTC.

This clonotype was seen repeatedly, ten times or more. The chain has TRBV6-2 or TRBV6-3 and TRBJ1-2; TRBD1 matches 8 bases. Unmatched junction bases numbered 6, after V lost 3 bases and J lost 0 bases. Germline V gene data show CDR1 as MNHEY and CDR2 as SVGEGT. The CDR3 is made up of 16 amino acids. The CDR3 nucleotides read TGTGCCAGCAGTTATTCCGGGACAGGATCTAACTATGGCTACACCTTC. This translates into CASSYSGTGSNYGYTF.

This clonotype was detected ten times or more. DNA for the CDR3: TGTGCCAGCAGTCGGACAGGGGGAACTTCACCCCTCCACTTT. It codes for CASSRTGGTSPLHF. This chain joins TRBV6-5 and TRBJ1-6; 10 nucleotides line up with TRBD1. After removal of 5 bases from V and 9 bases from J, the junction contained 4 bases not matched to a gene. CDR3 length: 14 residues. Germline loops: CDR1 MNHEY, CDR2 SVGAGI.

Ten or more counts support this clonotype. V is TRBV29-1 and J is TRBJ2-2; TRBD1 might be the D (6 bases). Germline CDR1 is SQVTM and CDR2 is ANQGSEA. The germline V and J ends were trimmed by 0 bases and 5 bases, with 10 bases remaining between them. The CDR3 contains 14 residues. DNA for the CDR3: TGCAGCGTTGAAGATGGACAGACTACCGGGGAGCTGTTTTTT. This codes for CSVEDGQTTGELFF.

Many counts were recorded for this clonotype. The J gene is TRBJ2-4, the V gene TRBV28; D might be TRBD2 (5 bases). V gave up 2 bases and J gave up 0 bases, with 11 bases separating them. The CDR3 totals 16 residues. The germline CDR1 and CDR2 sequences are MDHEN and SYDVKM. The CDR3 sequence: CASSLRLAQAKNIQYF. In DNA, the CDR3 is TGTGCCAGCAGTTTACGGCTAGCCCAAGCCAAAAACATTCAGTACTTC.

This clonotype appeared many times. The genes are TRBV19 and TRBJ2-2; 7 bases fit TRBD1. Germline CDR1 reads LNHDA; CDR2 reads SQIVND (reference sequence). The CDR3 has 14 residues. After removal of 7 bases from V and 1 base from J, the junction contained 3 bases not matched to a gene. DNA for the CDR3: TGTGCCAGTATAGGGACAGAGAACACCGGGGAGCTGTTTTTT. It encodes CASIGTENTGELFF.

The J gene is TRBJ2-4, the V gene TRBV12-3 or TRBV12-4, with D perhaps matching TRBD2 (6 bases). This CDR3 region has 15 residues. Trimming took off 2 bases at V and 2 bases at J, with 10 bases between the two ends. CDR3 sequence reads: CASSLMGGTKNIQYF. CDR3 in DNA: TGTGCCAGCAGTTTAATGGGGGGAACCAAAAACATTCAGTACTTC.

This clonotype was recorded at least ten times. This chain joins TRBV28 and TRBJ2-7; 9 bases fit TRBD2. V trimming: 1 base; J trimming: 3 bases; junction bases outside the gene matches: 19. The CDR3 is 20 residues long. CDR1 and CDR2 from the germline V gene are MDHEN and SYDVKM. In DNA form, the CDR3 reads TGTGCCAGCAGTTTATTGGTCCCGCGGACTAGCGCGACTCCTTACTACGAGCAGTACTTC. Its protein is CASSLLVPRTSATPYYEQYF.

This clonotype occurred many times. The V call is TRBV29-1, the J call TRBJ2-7; no clear D gene. V dropped 4 bases and J dropped 2 bases, with 6 bases sitting between them. CDR1 is SQVTM, CDR2 ANQGSEA, per germline. The CDR3 runs 11 residues. The CDR3 loop is CSVAYTYEQYF. CDR3 coding DNA: TGCAGCGTTGCCTATACCTACGAGCAGTACTTC.

V usage is TRBV2 and J usage is TRBJ1-1, with D unresolved. This CDR3 region has 12 residues. V was clipped by 9 bases and J by 8 bases, with 16 bases between them. Per germline, CDR1 SNHLY and CDR2 FYNNEI. The CDR3 region is CARSPGGAEAFF. CDR3 nucleotide sequence: TGTGCCAGATCCCCTGGCGGCGCCGAAGCTTTCTTT.

This clonotype has at least ten counts. V and J are TRBV12-3 or TRBV12-4 and TRBJ2-7; 9 bases agree with TRBD1. The CDR3 totals 16 residues. The V gene end was trimmed by 4 bases and the J gene end by 7 bases; junction bases not matched to a gene: 14. CDR3 coding DNA: TGTGCCAGCAGTTCTGTGAGGACAGGGGAAGTTAGGGAGCAGTACTTC. It specifies CASSSVRTGEVREQYF.

The chain employs TRBV19 and TRBJ1-1, with D unclear. The CDR3 consists of 12 residues. Germline V gene data show CDR1 as LNHDA and CDR2 as SQIVND (reference sequence). Trimming took 4 bases from V and 4 from J, leaving 7 bases between them. The chain's CDR3 is CASSTGRTEAFF. The DNA of the CDR3 is TGTGCCAGTAGTACCGGTCGCACTGAAGCTTTCTTT.

This clonotype has a count of ten or more. The chain joins TRBV12-3 or TRBV12-4 to TRBJ2-5; tentative D call: TRBD2 (6 bases). CDR3 size: 12 residues. V was trimmed by 6 bases and J by 5 bases, leaving 10 bases between them. The CDR3 DNA is TGTGCCAGCAGCTACCGGGGGGAGACCCAGTACTTC. It yields the protein CASSYRGETQYF.

This clonotype has at least ten counts. This sequence joins TRBV6-1 and TRBJ1-5; D not resolved. Per germline, CDR1 MNHNS and CDR2 SASEGT. The CDR3 length is 14 residues. The CDR3 DNA reads as TGTGCTACCACAGCGGATTATAGCAATCAGCCCCAGCATTTT. Its translation is CATTADYSNQPQHF.